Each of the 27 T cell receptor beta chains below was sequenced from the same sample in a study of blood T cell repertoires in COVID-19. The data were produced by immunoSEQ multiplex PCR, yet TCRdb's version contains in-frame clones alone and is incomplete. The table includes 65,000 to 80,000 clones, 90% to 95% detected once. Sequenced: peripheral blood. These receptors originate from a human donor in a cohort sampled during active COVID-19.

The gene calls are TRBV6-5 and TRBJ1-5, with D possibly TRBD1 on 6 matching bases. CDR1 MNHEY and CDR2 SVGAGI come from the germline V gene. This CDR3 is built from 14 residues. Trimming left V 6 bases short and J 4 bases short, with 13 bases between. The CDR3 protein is CASSPGQTNQPQHF. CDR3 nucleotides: TGTGCCAGCAGCCCGGGACAAACTAATCAGCCCCAGCATTTT.

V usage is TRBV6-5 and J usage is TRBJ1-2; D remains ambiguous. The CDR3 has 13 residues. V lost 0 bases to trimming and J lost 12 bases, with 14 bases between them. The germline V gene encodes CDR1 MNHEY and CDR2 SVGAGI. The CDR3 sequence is CASSYSRFRSDTF. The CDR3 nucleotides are TGTGCCAGCAGTTACTCGAGGTTTCGGTCGGACACCTTC.

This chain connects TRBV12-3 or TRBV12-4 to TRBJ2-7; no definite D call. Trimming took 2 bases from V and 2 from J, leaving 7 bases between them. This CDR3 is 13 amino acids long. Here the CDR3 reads CASSLNSPYEQYF. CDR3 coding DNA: TGTGCCAGCAGTTTAAACAGCCCCTACGAGCAGTACTTC.

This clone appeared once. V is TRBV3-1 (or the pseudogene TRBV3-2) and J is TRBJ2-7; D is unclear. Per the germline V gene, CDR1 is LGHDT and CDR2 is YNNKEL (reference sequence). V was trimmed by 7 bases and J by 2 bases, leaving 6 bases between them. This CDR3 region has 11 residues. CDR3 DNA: TGTGCCAGCAAACTCGCCTACGAGCAGTACTTC. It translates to CASKLAYEQYF.

This CDR3 is CASTLGLAGGNEQFF. CDR3 nucleotides: TGTGCCAGCACCCTGGGACTAGCGGGGGGCAATGAGCAGTTCTTC. This rearrangement joins TRBV7-2 to TRBJ2-1; 15 nucleotides agree with TRBD2. The CDR3 totals 15 residues. Per the germline V gene, CDR1 is SGHTA and CDR2 is FQGNSA. After removal of 7 bases from V and 6 bases from J, the junction contained 4 bases not matched to a gene.

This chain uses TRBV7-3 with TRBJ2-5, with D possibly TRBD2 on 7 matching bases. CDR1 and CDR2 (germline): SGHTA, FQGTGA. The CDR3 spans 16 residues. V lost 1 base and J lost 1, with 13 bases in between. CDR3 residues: CASSLSRRGPQETQYF. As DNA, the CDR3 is TGTGCCAGCAGCTTAAGTAGGCGGGGGCCCCAAGAGACCCAGTACTTC. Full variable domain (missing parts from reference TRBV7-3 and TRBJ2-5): GAGVSQTPSNKVTEKGKYVELRCDPISGHTALYWYRQSLGQGPEFLIYFQGTGAADDSGLPNDRFFAVRPEGSVSTLKIQRTERGDSAVYLCASSLSRRGPQETQYFGPGTRLLVL.

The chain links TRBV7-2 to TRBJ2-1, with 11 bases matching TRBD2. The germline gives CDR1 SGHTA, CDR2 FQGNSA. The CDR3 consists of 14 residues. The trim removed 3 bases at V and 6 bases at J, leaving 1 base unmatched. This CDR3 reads CASSFLAGGNEQFF. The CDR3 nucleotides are TGTGCCAGCAGCTTCCTAGCGGGGGGCAATGAGCAGTTCTTC.

Here the CDR3 DNA reads TGTGCCAGTAGTCTCAGAGAGGGCAATCAGCCCCAGCATTTT. Its translation: CASSLREGNQPQHF. The J gene is TRBJ1-5, the V gene TRBV19, with D unclear. V lost 5 bases, J lost 2 bases, and 10 bases lay in between. The CDR3 is 14 residues long. From germline, CDR1 is LNHDA and CDR2 SQIVND (reference sequence).

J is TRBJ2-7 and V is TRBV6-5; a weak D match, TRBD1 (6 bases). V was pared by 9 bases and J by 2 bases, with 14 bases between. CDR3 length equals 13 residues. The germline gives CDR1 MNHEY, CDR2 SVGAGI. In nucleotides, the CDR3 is TGTGCCAGTAATGGTGGGGGCCCCTACGAGCAGTACTTC. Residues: CASNGGGPYEQYF.

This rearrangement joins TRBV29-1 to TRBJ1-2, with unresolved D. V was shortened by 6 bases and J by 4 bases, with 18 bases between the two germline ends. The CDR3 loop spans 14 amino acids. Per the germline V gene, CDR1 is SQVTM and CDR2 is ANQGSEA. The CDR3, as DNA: TGCAGCGTATCGACGGGTGGTAATAGCTATGGCTACACCTTC. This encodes CSVSTGGNSYGYTF.

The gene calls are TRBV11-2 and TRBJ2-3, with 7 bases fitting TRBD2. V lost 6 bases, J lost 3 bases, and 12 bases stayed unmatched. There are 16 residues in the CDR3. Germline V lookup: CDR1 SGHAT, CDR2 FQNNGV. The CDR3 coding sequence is TGTGCCAGCAGGGGAGGAGAGCGGGGCGCAACAGATACGCAGTATTTT. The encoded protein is CASRGGERGATDTQYF.

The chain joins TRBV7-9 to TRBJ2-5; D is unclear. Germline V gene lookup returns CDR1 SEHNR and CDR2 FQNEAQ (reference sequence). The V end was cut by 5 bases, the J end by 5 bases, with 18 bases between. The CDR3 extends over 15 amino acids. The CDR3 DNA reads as TGTGCCAGCAGCCCCAACCTTGGCCCCAGGGAGACCCAGTACTTC. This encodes CASSPNLGPRETQYF.

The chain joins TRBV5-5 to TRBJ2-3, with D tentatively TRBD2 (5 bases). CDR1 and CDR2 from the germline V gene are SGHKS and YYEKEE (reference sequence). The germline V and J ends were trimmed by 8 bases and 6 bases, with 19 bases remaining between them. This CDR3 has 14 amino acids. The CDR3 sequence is CARPDEEVRDTQYF. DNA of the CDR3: TGTGCCAGGCCCGATGAGGAGGTAAGGGATACGCAGTATTTT.

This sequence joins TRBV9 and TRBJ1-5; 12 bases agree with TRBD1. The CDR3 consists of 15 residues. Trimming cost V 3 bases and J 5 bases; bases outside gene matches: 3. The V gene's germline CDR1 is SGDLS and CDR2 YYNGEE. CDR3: CASSGGQGAYQPQHF. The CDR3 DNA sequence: TGTGCCAGCAGCGGGGGACAGGGGGCTTATCAGCCCCAGCATTTT.

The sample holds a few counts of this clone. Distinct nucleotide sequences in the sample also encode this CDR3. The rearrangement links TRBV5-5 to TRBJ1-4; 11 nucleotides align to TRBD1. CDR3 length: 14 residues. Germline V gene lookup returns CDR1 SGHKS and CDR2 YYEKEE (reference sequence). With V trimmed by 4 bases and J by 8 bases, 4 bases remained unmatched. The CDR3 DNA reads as TGTGCCAGCAGCCTCGGGACAGGGGGAGAAAAACTGTTTTTT. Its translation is CASSLGTGGEKLFF.

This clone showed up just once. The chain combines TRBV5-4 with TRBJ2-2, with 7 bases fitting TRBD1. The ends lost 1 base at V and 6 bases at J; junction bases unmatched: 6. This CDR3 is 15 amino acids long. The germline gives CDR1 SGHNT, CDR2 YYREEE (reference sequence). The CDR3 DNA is TGTGCCAGCAGCTTGTTACAGGGGTTGGCCGGGGAGCTGTTTTTT. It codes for CASSLLQGLAGELFF.

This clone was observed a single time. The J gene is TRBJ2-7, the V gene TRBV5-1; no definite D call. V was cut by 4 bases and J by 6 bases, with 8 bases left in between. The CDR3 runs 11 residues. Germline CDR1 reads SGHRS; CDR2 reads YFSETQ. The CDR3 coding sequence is TGCGCCAGCAGCCCCAGGTTCGAGCAGTACTTC. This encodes CASSPRFEQYF.

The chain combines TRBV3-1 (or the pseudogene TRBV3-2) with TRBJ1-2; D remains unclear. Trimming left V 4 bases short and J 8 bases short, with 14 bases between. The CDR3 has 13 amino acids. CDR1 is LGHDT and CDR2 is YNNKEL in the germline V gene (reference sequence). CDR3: CASSPPWLGGYTF. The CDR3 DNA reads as TGTGCCAGCAGCCCACCTTGGTTGGGCGGCTACACCTTC.

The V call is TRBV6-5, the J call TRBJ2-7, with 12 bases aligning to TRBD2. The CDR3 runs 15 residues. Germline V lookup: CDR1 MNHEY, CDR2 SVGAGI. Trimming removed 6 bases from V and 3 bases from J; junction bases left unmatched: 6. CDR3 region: CASRLLLAGGYEQYF. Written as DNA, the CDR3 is TGTGCCAGCAGACTTCTACTAGCGGGGGGCTACGAGCAGTACTTC.

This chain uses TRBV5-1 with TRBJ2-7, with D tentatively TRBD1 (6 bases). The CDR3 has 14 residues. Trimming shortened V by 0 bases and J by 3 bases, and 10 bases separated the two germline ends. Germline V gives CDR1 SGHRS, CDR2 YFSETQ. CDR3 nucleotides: TGCGCCAGCAGCTTGGCCTCCAGGGGCTACGAGCAGTACTTC. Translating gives CASSLASRGYEQYF.

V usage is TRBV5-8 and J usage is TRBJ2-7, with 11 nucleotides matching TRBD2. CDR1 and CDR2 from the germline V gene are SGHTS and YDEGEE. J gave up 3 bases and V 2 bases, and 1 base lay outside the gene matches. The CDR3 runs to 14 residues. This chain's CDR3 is CASSFLAGGYEQYF. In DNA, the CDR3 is TGTGCCAGCAGCTTCCTAGCGGGGGGCTACGAGCAGTACTTC.

The CDR3 DNA sequence: TGTGCCAGCAGAAGGGCAGTGGGGCCCTACAATGAGCAGTTCTTC. This translates into CASRRAVGPYNEQFF. V usage is TRBV2 and J usage is TRBJ2-1; maybe TRBD1 (5 bases). The germline CDR1 and CDR2 sequences are SNHLY and FYNNEI. The CDR3 sequence is 15 residues long. Trimming took off 6 bases at V and 2 bases at J, with 14 bases between the two ends.

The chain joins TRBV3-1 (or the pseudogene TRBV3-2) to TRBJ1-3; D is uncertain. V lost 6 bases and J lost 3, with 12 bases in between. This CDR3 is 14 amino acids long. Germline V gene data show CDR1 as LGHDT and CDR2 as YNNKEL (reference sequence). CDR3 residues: CASSGYRDGNTIYF. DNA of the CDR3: TGTGCCAGCAGTGGTTATCGGGATGGAAACACCATATATTTT.

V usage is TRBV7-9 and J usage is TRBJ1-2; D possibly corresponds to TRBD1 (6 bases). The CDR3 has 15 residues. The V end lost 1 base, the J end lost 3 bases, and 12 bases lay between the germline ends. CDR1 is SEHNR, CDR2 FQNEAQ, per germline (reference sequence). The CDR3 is CASSLGQPGDYGYTF. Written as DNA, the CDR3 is TGTGCCAGCAGCTTAGGGCAACCAGGGGACTATGGCTACACCTTC.

The CDR3 region has the DNA TGTGCCAGCAGAGGGGGAGTTGGTCAGCCCCAGCATTTT. This gives the protein CASRGGVGQPQHF. This chain uses TRBV12-3 or TRBV12-4 with TRBJ1-5; weak D call: TRBD1 (6 bases). This CDR3 comprises 13 residues. Trimming took off 6 bases at V and 6 bases at J, with 12 bases between the two ends.

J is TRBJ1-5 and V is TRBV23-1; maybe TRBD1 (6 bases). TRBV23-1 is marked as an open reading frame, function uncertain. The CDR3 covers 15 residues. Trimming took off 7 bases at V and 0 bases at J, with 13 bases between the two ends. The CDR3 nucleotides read TGCGCCAGCACCTCCGGGGGGCGTAGCAATCAGCCCCAGCATTTT. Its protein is CASTSGGRSNQPQHF.

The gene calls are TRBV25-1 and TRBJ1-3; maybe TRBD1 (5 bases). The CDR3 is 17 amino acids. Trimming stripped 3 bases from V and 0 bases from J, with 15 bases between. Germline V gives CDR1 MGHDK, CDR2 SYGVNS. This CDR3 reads CASSDRRDGSSGNTIYF. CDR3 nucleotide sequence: TGTGCCAGCAGTGACCGAAGGGACGGGAGCTCTGGAAACACCATATATTTT.